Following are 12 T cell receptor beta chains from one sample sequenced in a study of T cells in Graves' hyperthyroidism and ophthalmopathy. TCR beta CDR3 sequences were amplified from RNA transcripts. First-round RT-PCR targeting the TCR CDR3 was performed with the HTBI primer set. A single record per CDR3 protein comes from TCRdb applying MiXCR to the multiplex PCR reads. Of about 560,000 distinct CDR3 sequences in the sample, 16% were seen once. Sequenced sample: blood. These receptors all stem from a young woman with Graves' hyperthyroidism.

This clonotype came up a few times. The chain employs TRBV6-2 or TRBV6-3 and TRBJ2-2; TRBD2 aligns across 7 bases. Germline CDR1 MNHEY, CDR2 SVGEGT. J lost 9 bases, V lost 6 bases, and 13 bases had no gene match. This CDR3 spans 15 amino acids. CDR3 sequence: CASRGGTQYNRELFF. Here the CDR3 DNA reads TGTGCCAGCAGGGGGGGGACCCAATACAACCGGGAGCTGTTTTTT.

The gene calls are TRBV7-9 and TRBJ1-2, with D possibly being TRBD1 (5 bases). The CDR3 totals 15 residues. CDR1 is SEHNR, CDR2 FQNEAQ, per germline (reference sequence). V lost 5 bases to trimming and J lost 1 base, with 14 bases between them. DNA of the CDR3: TGTGCCAGCAGCGTTGCCAGGACATTTAACTATGGCTACACCTTC. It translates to CASSVARTFNYGYTF.

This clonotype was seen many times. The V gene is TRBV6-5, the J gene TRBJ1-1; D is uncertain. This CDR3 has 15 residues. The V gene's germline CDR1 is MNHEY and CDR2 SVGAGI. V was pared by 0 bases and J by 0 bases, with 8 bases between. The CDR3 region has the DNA TGTGCCAGCAGTTACTCGCACAGCATGAACACTGAAGCTTTCTTT. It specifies CASSYSHSMNTEAFF.

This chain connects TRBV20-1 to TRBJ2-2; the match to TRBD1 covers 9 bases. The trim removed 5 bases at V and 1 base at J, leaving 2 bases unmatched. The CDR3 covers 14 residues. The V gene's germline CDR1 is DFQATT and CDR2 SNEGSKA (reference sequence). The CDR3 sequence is CSAVDRGNTGELFF. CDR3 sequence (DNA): TGCAGTGCTGTGGACAGGGGGAACACCGGGGAGCTGTTTTTT.

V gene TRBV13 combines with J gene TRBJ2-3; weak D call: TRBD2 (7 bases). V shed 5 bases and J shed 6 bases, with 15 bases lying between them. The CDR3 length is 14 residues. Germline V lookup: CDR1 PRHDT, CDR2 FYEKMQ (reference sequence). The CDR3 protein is CASSPGGRWDTQYF. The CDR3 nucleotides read TGTGCCAGCAGCCCCGGGGGGCGATGGGATACGCAGTATTTT.

Here the CDR3 reads CASSSSDRVAGANVLTF. The CDR3 DNA reads as TGTGCCAGCAGTTCCTCGGACAGGGTGGCCGGGGCCAACGTCCTGACTTTC. V and J are TRBV6-2 or TRBV6-3 and TRBJ2-6; 8 bases are shared with TRBD1. The CDR3 runs 17 residues. The trim removed 4 bases at V and 4 bases at J, leaving 9 bases unmatched. Per the germline V gene, CDR1 is MNHEY and CDR2 is SVGEGT.

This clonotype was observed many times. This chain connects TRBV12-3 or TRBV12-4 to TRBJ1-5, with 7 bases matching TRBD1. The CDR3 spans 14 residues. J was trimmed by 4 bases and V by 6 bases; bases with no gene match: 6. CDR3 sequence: CASRGTELNQPQHF. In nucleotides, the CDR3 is TGTGCCAGCAGGGGGACAGAACTAAATCAGCCCCAGCATTTT.

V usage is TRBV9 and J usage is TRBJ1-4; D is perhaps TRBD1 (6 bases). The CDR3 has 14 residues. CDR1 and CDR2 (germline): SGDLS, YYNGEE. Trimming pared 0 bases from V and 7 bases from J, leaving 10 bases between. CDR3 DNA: TGTGCCAGCAGCGTAGACACAGGGAGTGAAAAACTGTTTTTT. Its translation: CASSVDTGSEKLFF.

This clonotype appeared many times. For the CDR3, the DNA is TGTGCCAGCTCACGACAGGGGTCATCGGGTCAAGAGACCCAGTACTTC. Amino acid sequence: CASSRQGSSGQETQYF. The rearrangement joins TRBV18 to TRBJ2-5; 8 bases agree with TRBD1. CDR1 is KGHSH, CDR2 LQKENI, per germline. V trimming: 4 bases; J trimming: 2 bases; junction bases outside the gene matches: 9. The CDR3 loop spans 16 amino acids.

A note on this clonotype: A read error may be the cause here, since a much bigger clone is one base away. The CDR3 loop is CASSLEPDHYGSTF. The CDR3 bases are TGTGCCAGCAGCTTAGAGCCAGATCACTATGGCTCCACCTTC. The gene calls are TRBV11-3 and TRBJ1-2, with D unresolved. This CDR3 is built from 14 residues. Germline-derived CDR1 and CDR2 are SGHNT and YENEEA.

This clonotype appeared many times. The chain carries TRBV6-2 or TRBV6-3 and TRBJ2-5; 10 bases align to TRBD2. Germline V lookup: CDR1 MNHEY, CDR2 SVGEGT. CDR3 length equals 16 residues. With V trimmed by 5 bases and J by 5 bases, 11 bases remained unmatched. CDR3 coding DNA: TGTGCCAGCAGTACGCCTAGCGGGGGACCGGGGGAGACCCAGTACTTC. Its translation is CASSTPSGGPGETQYF.

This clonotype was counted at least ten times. The CDR3 protein is CASSFEAGNTYEQYF. For the CDR3, the DNA is TGTGCCAGCAGCTTCGAAGCGGGAAATACCTACGAGCAGTACTTC. This chain joins TRBV13 and TRBJ2-7, with 7 bases that match TRBD2. V was pared by 3 bases and J by 2 bases, with 7 bases of the junction left unmatched. The CDR3 is 15 amino acids. CDR1 is PRHDT, CDR2 FYEKMQ, per germline (reference sequence). Together with reference TRBV13 and TRBJ2-7, the CDR3 gives the full variable domain: AAGVIQSPRHLIKEKRETATLKCYPIPRHDTVYWYQQGPGQDPQFLISFYEKMQSDKGSIPDRFSAQQFSDYHSELNMSSLELGDSALYFCASSFEAGNTYEQYFGPGTRLTVT.